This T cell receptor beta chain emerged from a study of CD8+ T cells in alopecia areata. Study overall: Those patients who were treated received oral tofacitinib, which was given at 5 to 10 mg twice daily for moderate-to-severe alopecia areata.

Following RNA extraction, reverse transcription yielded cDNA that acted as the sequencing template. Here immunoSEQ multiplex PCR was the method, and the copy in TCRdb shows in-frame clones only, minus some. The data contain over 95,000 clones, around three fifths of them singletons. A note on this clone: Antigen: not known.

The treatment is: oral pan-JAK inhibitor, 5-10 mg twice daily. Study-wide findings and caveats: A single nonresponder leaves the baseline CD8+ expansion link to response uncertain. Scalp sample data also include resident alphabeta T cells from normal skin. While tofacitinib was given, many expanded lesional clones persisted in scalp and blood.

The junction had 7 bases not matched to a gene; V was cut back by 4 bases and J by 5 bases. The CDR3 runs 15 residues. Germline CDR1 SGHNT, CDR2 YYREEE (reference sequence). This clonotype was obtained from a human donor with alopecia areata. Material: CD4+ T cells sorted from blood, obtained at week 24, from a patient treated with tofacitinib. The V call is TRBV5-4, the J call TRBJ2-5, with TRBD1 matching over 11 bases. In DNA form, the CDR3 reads TGTGCCAGCAGCAGGAAGGACAGGGGGCCTGAGACCCAGTACTTC. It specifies CASSRKDRGPETQYF.